The text below deals with one T cell receptor beta chain. Antigen unknown. This specimen includes other DNA sequences encoding the same CDR3. The data stem from a study of naive CD8 T cells in extremely preterm neonates. General study findings and limits: Preterm CDR3s were shorter than older groups', with fewer N additions and less trimming.

V was trimmed by 0 bases and J by 2 bases, leaving 5 bases between them. The germline gives CDR1 PRHDT, CDR2 FYEKMQ (reference sequence). This CDR3 region has 13 residues. Sequenced by immunoSEQ multiplex PCR; TCRdb stores in-frame clones only, minus some. This table has about 23,000 clones, 88% appearing once. Samples were taken at extremely preterm deliveries at roughly 23-28 weeks of gestation. The chain has TRBV13 and TRBJ2-7, with D perhaps matching TRBD2 (5 bases). The source material was naive CD8+ T cells from cord blood. This receptor was obtained from a boy who was born preterm. The CDR3 protein is CASSLGLAYEQYF. Here the CDR3 DNA reads TGTGCCAGCAGCTTAGGACTAGCCTACGAGCAGTACTTC.